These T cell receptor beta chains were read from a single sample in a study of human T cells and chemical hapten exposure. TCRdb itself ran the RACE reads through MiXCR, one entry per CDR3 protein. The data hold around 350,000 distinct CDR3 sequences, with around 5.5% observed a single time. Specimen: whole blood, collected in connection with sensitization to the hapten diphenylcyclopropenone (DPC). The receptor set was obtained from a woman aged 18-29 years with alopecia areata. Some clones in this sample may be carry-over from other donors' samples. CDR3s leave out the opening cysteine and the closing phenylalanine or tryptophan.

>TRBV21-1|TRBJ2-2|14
ATEGEAPGCTGELF
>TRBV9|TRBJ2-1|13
ASSVGAPLLNEQF
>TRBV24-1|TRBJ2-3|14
ATSDLRGASTDTQY
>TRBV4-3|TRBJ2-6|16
ASSQVASGAAGANVLT
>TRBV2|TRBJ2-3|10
ASSDNGDTQY
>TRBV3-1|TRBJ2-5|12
ASSQDDVMETQY
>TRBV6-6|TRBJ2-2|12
ASSYPLEAGELF
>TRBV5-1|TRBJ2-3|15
ASSPIRQGRSTDTQY
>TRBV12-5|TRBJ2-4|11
ASGVGIKNIQY
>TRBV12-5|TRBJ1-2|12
ASGRIGLNYGYT
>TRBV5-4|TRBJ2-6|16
ASSPLGTGVTGANVLT
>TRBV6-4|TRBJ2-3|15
ASSDGVLAGGQDTQY
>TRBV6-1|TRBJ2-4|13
ASSNYRQGPNIQY
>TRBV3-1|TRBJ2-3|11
ASSPDTEDTQY
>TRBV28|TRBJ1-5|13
ASSLNYGYSQPQH
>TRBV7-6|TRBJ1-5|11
ASSLESNRPQH
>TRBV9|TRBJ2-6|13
ASSPLGSGANVLT
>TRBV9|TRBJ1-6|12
ASSAGHRNSPLH
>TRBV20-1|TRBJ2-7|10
SARRDDYKQY
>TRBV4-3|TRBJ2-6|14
ASSPGELSGANVLT
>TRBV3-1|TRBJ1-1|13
ASSTPTLENTEAF
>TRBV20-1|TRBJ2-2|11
SAEGDVVGELF
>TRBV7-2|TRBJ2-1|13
ASSNNEGTYNEQF
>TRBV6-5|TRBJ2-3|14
ASSYSRRTSTDTQY
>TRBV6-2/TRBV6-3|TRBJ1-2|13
ASSYSDGQGEGYT
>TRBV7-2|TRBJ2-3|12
ASSLNPPADTQY
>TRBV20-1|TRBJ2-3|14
SARDARLEFHDTQY
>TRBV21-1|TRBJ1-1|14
ASSKEYSLRTTEAF
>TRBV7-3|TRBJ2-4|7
ASSSSRG